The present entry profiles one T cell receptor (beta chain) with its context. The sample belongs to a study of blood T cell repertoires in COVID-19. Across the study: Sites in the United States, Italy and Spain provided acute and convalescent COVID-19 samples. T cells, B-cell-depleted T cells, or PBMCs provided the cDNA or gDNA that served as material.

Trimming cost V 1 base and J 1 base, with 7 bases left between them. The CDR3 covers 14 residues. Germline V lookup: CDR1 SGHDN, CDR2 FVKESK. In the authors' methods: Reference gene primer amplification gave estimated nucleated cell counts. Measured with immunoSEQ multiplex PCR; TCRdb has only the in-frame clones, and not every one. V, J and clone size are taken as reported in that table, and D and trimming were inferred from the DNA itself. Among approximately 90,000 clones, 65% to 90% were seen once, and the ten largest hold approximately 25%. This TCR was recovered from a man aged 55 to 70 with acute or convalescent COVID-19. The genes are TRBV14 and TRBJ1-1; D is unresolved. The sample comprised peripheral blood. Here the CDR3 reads CASSQVNRNTEAFF. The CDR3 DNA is TGTGCCAGCAGCCAAGTAAACAGGAACACTGAAGCTTTCTTT.